These T cell receptor beta chains were read from a single sample in a study of shared clonotypes between healthy human individuals. TCRdb's copy holds only in-frame clones and misses some; the assay was immunoSEQ multiplex PCR. The sample includes 1.5 million to 2.5 million clones, about 94% of them seen just once. The sample consisted of naive CD8+ T cells sorted from blood. These receptors came from a man younger than 30 in good health. Both conserved end residues are part of each CDR3. The order of the fields is J gene, V gene, D gene, clone size, CDR3 DNA, CDR3 protein. The D gene is left open where the match is weak. Where a row states a size, it is once, few, many or the class of an expanded clone; other rows omit it.

TRBJ2-3 TRBV4-3 NA NA TGCGCCAGCAGCCATGTCGAATCAGATACGCAGTATTTT CASSHVESDTQYF
TRBJ1-3 TRBV4-3 NA NA TGCGCCAGCAGCCAAGATTTCGGGGACACCATATATTTT CASSQDFGDTIYF
TRBJ1-6 TRBV7-9 NA NA TGTGCCAGCAGCTCGACGGAGGGGAAAAATTCACCCCTCCACTTT CASSSTEGKNSPLHF
TRBJ2-7 TRBV6-5 NA NA TGTGCCAGCTCCTCGGTACCCTTCTTAAATTACGAGCAGTACTTC CASSSVPFLNYEQYF
TRBJ2-7 TRBV6-1 NA once TGTGCCAGCAGTCAGGGTTGGGCCTACGAGCAGTACTTC CASSQGWAYEQYF
TRBJ2-7 TRBV10-3 TRBD1 NA TGTGCCATCAGTCCGGGACAGGGGAGCTCCTACGAGCAGTACTTC CAISPGQGSSYEQYF
TRBJ1-4 TRBV7-9 NA NA TGTGCCAGCAGCTTAATGCAGGGGGAAAAACTGTTTTTT CASSLMQGEKLFF
TRBJ1-2 TRBV19 TRBD1 NA TGTGCCAGTAGTATAGGAGGACAGGGGAACTATGGCTACACCTTC CASSIGGQGNYGYTF
TRBJ2-7 TRBV28 NA NA TGTGCCAGCAGTTTTCGGTATCAGACCAGCTACGAGCAGTACTTC CASSFRYQTSYEQYF
TRBJ2-3 TRBV7-3 TRBD2 NA TGTGCCAGCAGCGCCGCGGGGGGGCCTGATACGCAGTATTTT CASSAAGGPDTQYF
TRBJ2-1 TRBV28 TRBD1 NA TGTGCCAGCAGTTTTCGACAGGGCAATGAGCAGTTCTTC CASSFRQGNEQFF
TRBJ2-5 TRBV7-8 NA NA TGTGCCAGCAGCTTGGTATCGGGAGACTACCAAGAGACCCAGTACTTC CASSLVSGDYQETQYF
TRBJ2-1 TRBV13 NA NA TGTGCCAGCAGCCCGCCCGGCAATGAGCAGTTCTTC CASSPPGNEQFF
TRBJ2-5 TRBV27 TRBD2 NA TGTGCCAGCAGCCCTAGACTAGCGGGGGAGACCCAGTACTTC CASSPRLAGETQYF
TRBJ2-7 TRBV11-2 TRBD2 NA TGTGCCAGCAGCACACGACTAGCGGGCAACTACGAGCAGTACTTC CASSTRLAGNYEQYF
TRBJ2-7 TRBV28 NA NA TGTGCCAGCAGTTTATCCGGGACTTACTCCTACGAGCAGTACTTC CASSLSGTYSYEQYF
TRBJ2-3 TRBV30 TRBD2 NA TGTGCCTGGAGTGCCGTGGCGGGGGGTCCCGATACGCAGTATTTT CAWSAVAGGPDTQYF
TRBJ1-5 TRBV6-5 NA NA TGTGCCAGCCGGTTGCGGTCATATAGCAATCAGCCCCAGCATTTT CASRLRSYSNQPQHF
TRBJ1-5 TRBV21-1 NA NA TGTGCCAGCATGCAACCGGGACAGCCCTATAGCAATCAGCCCCAGCATTTT CASMQPGQPYSNQPQHF
TRBJ2-5 TRBV29-1 NA NA TGCAGCGTTGAAGATCCCGGCAGGGGCTTAGAGACCCAGTACTTC CSVEDPGRGLETQYF
TRBJ1-2 TRBV6-1 TRBD1 few TGTGCCACCCAAGGGACAGAGTTCTTAGGCTATGGCTACACCTTC CATQGTEFLGYGYTF
TRBJ2-1 TRBV6-1 TRBD2 NA TGTGCCAGCAGCCCCGGGACTAAATCCTACAATGAGCAGTTCTTC CASSPGTKSYNEQFF
TRBJ1-1 TRBV5-1 TRBD1 NA TGCGCCAGCAGCTTGGAGGGGGCCACTGAAGCTTTCTTT CASSLEGATEAFF
TRBJ2-1 TRBV7-9 TRBD2 few TGTGCCAGCAGCTTAAGTGGGCTAGCGGGATCCACTGAGCAGTTCTTC CASSLSGLAGSTEQFF
TRBJ1-3 TRBV5-6 NA NA TGTGCCAGCAGCTTGGGTAACCTACAGCCCAGCTCTGGAAACACCATATATTTT CASSLGNLQPSSGNTIYF
TRBJ1-3 TRBV7-9 NA NA TGTGCCAGCAGCTTAACAACAGGGCGGGAATGGGGCACCATATATTTT CASSLTTGREWGTIYF
TRBJ1-4 TRBV19 NA NA TGTGCCACCGCAAGTATGGATGATGAAAAACTGTTTTTT CATASMDDEKLFF
TRBJ1-1 TRBV7-9 NA once TGTGCCAGCAGCTCCTCAGATTTGGTGAACACTGAAGCTTTCTTT CASSSSDLVNTEAFF
TRBJ1-4 TRBV6-6 NA once TGTGCCAGCAGTTTCACAGACCTGGAACCCCCAGAAAAACTGTTTTTT CASSFTDLEPPEKLFF
TRBJ2-7 TRBV5-6 NA NA TGTGCCAGCAGCTCCACAGGGTCCTACGAGCAGTACTTC CASSSTGSYEQYF
TRBJ2-7 TRBV6-1 TRBD1 NA TGTGCCAGCAGTCTACGGACAGGAACCTACGAGCAGTACTTC CASSLRTGTYEQYF
TRBJ2-5 TRBV7-8 NA NA TGTGCCAGCAGCCCACGGGGGACCCAAGAGACCCAGTACTTC CASSPRGTQETQYF
TRBJ2-5 TRBV4-1 TRBD2 NA TGCGCCAGCAGCCAAGACCCCTTACTAGCGGGAGCGAGGGAGACCCAGTACTTC CASSQDPLLAGARETQYF
TRBJ2-1 TRBV19 NA NA TGTGCCAGCGCGATCGGGCGGAACGCCTACAATGAGCAGTTCTTC CASAIGRNAYNEQFF
TRBJ2-7 TRBV6-1 NA NA TGTGCCAGCAGTGAAGCTATGGGCAGGGGTATCCGCTCCTACGAGCAGTACTTC CASSEAMGRGIRSYEQYF
TRBJ2-7 TRBV6-6 NA NA TGTGCCAGCAGTTACTCGACGGGGAGAACCTACGAGCAGTACTTC CASSYSTGRTYEQYF
TRBJ2-1 TRBV4-3 TRBD2 NA TGCGCCAGCAGCCCCTTCCGACTAGCGGCTACCTTGTTCTTC CASSPFRLAATLFF
TRBJ2-7 TRBV11-2 NA once TGTGCCAGCAGCTTAGTAGGGGCGTCCTACGAGCAGTACTTC CASSLVGASYEQYF
TRBJ2-7 TRBV7-9 TRBD2 NA TGTGCCAGCAGCCCGCCGGCGGGAGGGTACGAGCAGTACTTC CASSPPAGGYEQYF
TRBJ2-7 TRBV28 NA NA TGTGCCAGCAGCCCCGGAGGGCCAGTCGAGCAGTACTTC CASSPGGPVEQYF
TRBJ1-1 TRBV10-2 NA NA TGCGCCAGCAGTGAGCCGGCTCGCGTTCCGGACACTGAAGCTTTCTTT CASSEPARVPDTEAFF
TRBJ2-7 TRBV4-3 TRBD2 NA TGCGCCAGCAGCCAAGTCCTCGGGACTAACCACTACGAGCAGTACTTC CASSQVLGTNHYEQYF
TRBJ2-7 TRBV6-5 NA NA TGTGCCAGCAGTTACGGAGGCCGCACCTACGAGCAGTACTTC CASSYGGRTYEQYF
TRBJ2-1 TRBV11-2 NA NA TGTGCCAGCAGCTTAGCCCCCAACAATGAGCAGTTCTTC CASSLAPNNEQFF
TRBJ2-7 TRBV7-6 NA NA TGTGCCAGCAGCTTAGCGGTCAGCTCCTACGAGCAGTACTTC CASSLAVSSYEQYF
TRBJ2-7 TRBV11-2 NA NA TGTGCCAGCAGCGACATCCACGAGCAGTACTTC CASSDIHEQYF
TRBJ2-5 TRBV27 TRBD1 NA TGTGCCAGCAGTCCTCGACAGGGGGGAGAGACCCAGTACTTC CASSPRQGGETQYF
TRBJ2-2 TRBV9 TRBD2 NA TGTGCCAGCAGCGTAGCCCCAGAGAGCGGGAGTACGGCCGGGGAGCTGTTTTTT CASSVAPESGSTAGELFF
TRBJ2-7 TRBV10-3 NA once TGTGCCATCAGTGAGGAAAACGGCTCCTACGAGCAGTACTTC CAISEENGSYEQYF
TRBJ2-7 TRBV10-2 TRBD2 NA TGCGCCAGCAGTGAGTGGTCTAGCGGACCAACCTACGAGCAGTACTTC CASSEWSSGPTYEQYF
TRBJ1-1 TRBV4-3 NA NA TGCGCCAGCAGCCAAGACAGGGGCGACCTGAACACTGAAGCTTTCTTT CASSQDRGDLNTEAFF